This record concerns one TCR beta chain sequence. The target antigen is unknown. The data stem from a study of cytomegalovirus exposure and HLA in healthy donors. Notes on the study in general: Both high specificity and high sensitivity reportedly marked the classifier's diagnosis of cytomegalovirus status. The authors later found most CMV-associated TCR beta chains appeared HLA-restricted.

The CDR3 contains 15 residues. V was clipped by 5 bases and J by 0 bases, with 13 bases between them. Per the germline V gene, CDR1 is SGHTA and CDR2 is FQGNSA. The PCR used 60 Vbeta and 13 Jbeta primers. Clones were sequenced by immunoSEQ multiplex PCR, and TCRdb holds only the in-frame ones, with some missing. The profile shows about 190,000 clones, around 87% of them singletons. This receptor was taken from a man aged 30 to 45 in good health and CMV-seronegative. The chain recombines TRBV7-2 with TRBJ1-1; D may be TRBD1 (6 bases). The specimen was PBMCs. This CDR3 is CASSPQGPLNTEAFF. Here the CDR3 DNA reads TGTGCCAGCAGCCCCCAGGGGCCCCTGAACACTGAAGCTTTCTTT.